The T cell receptor beta chain described here comes from a study of OX40 agonist ivuxolimab in advanced cancers. As for the study in general: Ivuxolimab is an agonistic anti-OX40 (CD134) antibody, and patients were treated with it. Study-wide results and limits: The study found that CD8+ T cells averaged more expanded clones than CD4+.

TCRdb keeps only in-frame clones here, not all; method: immunoSEQ multiplex PCR. Altogether tens of thousands of clones are present, around 85% being singletons, with the ten largest covering 0.9% to 1.1%. Germline V gene data show CDR1 as KGHSH and CDR2 as LQKENI. Trimming removed 3 bases from V and 4 bases from J; junction bases left unmatched: 5. CDR3 size: 15 residues. Concerning this clone: Antigen: not known.

The source of this sequence is an adult with an advanced solid tumor such as melanoma, head and neck, liver or kidney cancer. Sequencing was performed on CD4+ or CD8+ T cells sorted from blood, taken in a trial of the OX40 agonist ivuxolimab. The chain carries TRBV18 and TRBJ2-5; 10 nucleotides agree with TRBD1. CDR3 residues: CASSPGTGARETQYF. The CDR3 DNA is TGTGCCAGCTCACCCGGGACAGGGGCCCGAGAGACCCAGTACTTC.